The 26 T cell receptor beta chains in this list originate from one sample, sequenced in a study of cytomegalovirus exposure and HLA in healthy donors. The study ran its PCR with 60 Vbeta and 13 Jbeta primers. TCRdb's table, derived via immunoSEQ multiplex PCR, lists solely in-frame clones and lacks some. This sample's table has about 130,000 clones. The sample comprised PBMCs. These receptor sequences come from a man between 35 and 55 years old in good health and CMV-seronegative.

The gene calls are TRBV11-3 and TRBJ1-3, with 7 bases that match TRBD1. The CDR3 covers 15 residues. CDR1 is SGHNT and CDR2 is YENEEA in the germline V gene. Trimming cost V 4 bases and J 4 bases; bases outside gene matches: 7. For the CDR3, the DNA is TGTGCCAGCAGCTCCCGGGGGACAGCCGGAAACACCATATATTTT. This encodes CASSSRGTAGNTIYF. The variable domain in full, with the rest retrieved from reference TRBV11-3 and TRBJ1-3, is EAGVVQSPRYKIIEKKQPVAFWCNPISGHNTLYWYLQNLGQGPELLIRYENEEAVDDSQLPKDRFSAERLKGVDSTLKIQPAELGDSAVYLCASSSRGTAGNTIYFGEGSWLTVV.

CDR3 DNA: TGTGCCTGGAGAGGAGGGTACAATGAGCAGTTCTTC. This codes for CAWRGGYNEQFF. The chain carries TRBV30 and TRBJ2-1, with D possibly TRBD2 on 6 matching bases. Germline V gene data show CDR1 as GTSNPN and CDR2 as SVGIG (reference sequence). Trimming shortened V by 3 bases and J by 4 bases, and 7 bases separated the two germline ends. The CDR3 loop spans 12 amino acids.

This chain's CDR3 is CASSLEGEGYGYTF. The CDR3 DNA reads as TGCGCCAGCAGCTTGGAAGGGGAGGGGTATGGCTACACCTTC. The J gene is TRBJ1-2, the V gene TRBV5-1; possibly TRBD1 for D (5 bases). Germline-derived CDR1 and CDR2 are SGHRS and YFSETQ. The CDR3 has 14 amino acids. V lost 0 bases to trimming and J lost 5 bases, with 11 bases between them.

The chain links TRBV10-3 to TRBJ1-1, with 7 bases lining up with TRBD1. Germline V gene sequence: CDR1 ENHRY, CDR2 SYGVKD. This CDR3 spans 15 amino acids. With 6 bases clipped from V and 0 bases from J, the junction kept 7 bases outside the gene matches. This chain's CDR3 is CAIRGDRAMNTEAFF. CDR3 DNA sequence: TGTGCCATCAGGGGTGACAGGGCGATGAACACTGAAGCTTTCTTT.

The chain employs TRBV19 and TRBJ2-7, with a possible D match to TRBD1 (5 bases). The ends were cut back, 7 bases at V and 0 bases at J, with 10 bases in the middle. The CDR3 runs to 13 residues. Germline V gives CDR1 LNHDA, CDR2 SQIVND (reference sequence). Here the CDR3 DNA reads TGTGCCAGTAATCAGGGTTACTCCTACGAGCAGTACTTC. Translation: CASNQGYSYEQYF.

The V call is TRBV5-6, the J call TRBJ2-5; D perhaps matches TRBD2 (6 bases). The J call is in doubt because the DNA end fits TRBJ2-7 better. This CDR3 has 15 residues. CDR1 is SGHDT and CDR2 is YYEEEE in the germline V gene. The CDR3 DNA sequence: TGTGCCAGCAGCTCCCAGGTGGGAGGTCCCTACGAGCAGTACTTC. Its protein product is CASSSQVGGPYEQYF.

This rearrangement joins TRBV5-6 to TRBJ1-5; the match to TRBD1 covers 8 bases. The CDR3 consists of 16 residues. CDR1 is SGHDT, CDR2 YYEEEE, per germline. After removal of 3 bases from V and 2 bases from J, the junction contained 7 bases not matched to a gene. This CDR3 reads CASSSDRVKGNQPQHF. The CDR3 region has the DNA TGTGCCAGCAGCTCGGACAGGGTCAAAGGCAATCAGCCCCAGCATTTT.

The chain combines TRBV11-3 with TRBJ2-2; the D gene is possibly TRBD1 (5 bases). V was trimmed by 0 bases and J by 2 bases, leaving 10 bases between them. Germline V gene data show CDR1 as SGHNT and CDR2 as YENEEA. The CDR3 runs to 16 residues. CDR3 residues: CASSLERQGNTGELFF. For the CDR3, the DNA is TGTGCCAGCAGCTTAGAACGGCAGGGAAACACCGGGGAGCTGTTTTTT.

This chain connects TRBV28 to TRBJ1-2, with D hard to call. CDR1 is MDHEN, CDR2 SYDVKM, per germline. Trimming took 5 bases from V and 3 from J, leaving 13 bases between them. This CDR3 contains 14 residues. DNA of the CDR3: TGTGCCAGCAGTCTAGTCACACCTTACTATGGCTACACCTTC. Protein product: CASSLVTPYYGYTF.

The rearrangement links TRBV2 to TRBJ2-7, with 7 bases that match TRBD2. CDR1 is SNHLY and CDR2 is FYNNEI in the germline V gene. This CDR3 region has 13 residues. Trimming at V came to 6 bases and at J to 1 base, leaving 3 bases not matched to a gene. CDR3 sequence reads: CASRGGNSYEQYF. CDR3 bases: TGTGCCAGCAGGGGAGGGAATTCCTACGAGCAGTACTTC.

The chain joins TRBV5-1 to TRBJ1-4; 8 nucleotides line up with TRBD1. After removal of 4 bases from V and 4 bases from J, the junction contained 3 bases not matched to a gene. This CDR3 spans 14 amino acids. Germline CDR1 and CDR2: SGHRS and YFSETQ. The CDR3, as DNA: TGCGCCAGCAGCGGACAGGGAGGTAATGAAAAACTGTTTTTT. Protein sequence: CASSGQGGNEKLFF.

This CDR3 is CASSSTGTANTEAFF. The CDR3 DNA sequence: TGTGCCAGCAGTTCAACCGGGACAGCCAACACTGAAGCTTTCTTT. The chain couples TRBV2 to TRBJ1-1; 7 bases are a match to TRBD1. The CDR3 contains 15 residues. The V gene end was trimmed by 5 bases and the J gene end by 2 bases; junction bases not matched to a gene: 8. Germline values: CDR1 SNHLY, CDR2 FYNNEI.

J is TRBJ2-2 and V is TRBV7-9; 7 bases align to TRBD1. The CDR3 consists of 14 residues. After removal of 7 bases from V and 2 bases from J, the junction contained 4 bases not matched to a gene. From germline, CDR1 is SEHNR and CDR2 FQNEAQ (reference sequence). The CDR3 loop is CASIGTDNTGELFF. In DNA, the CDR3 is TGTGCCAGCATAGGGACAGACAACACCGGGGAGCTGTTTTTT. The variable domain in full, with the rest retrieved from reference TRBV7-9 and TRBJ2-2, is DTGVSQNPRHKITKRGQNVTFRCDPISEHNRLYWYRQTLGQGPEFLTYFQNEAQLEKSRLLSDRFSAERPKGSFSTLEIQRTEQGDSAMYLCASIGTDNTGELFFGEGSRLTVL.

The CDR3 bases are TGTGCCAGCAGCTTACGGGGAAATTCCTACGAGCAGTACTTC. It yields the protein CASSLRGNSYEQYF. V gene TRBV5-4 combines with J gene TRBJ2-7; tentatively, D is TRBD2 (5 bases). The CDR3 extends over 14 amino acids. In germline, CDR1 is SGHNT, CDR2 YYREEE (reference sequence). V was pared by 2 bases and J by 1 base, with 10 bases between.

CDR3 nucleotide sequence: TGTGCCAGCAGCATACAGGGTTCGCGGTACCAAGAGACCCAGTACTTC. It specifies CASSIQGSRYQETQYF. The chain carries TRBV7-2 and TRBJ2-5, with a weak D call TRBD1 (6 bases). V lost 5 bases, J lost 0 bases, and 16 bases lay in between. This CDR3 has 16 amino acids. CDR1 and CDR2 from the germline V gene are SGHTA and FQGNSA.

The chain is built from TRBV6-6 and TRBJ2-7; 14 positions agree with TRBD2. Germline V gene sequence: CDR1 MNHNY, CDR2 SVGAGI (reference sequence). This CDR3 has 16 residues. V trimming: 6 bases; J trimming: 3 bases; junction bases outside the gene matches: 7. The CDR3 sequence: CASRGGTSGSIYEQYF. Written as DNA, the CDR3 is TGTGCCAGCAGAGGGGGGACTAGCGGGAGTATCTACGAGCAGTACTTC.

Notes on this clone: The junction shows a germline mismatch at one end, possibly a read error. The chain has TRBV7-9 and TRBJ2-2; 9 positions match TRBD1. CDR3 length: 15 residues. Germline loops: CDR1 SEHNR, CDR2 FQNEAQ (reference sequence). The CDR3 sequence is CASGLQGAGTGELFF. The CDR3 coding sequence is TGTGCCAGCGGCTTACAGGGGGCCGGGACCGGGGAGCTGTTTTTT.

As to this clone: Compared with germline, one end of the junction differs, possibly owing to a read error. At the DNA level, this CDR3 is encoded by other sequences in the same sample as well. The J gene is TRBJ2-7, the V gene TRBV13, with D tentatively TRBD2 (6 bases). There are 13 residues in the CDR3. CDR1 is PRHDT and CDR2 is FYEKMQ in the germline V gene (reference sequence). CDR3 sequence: CASSPPGGSEQYF. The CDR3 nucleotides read TGCGCCAGCAGCCCGCCTGGGGGGTCCGAGCAGTACTTC.

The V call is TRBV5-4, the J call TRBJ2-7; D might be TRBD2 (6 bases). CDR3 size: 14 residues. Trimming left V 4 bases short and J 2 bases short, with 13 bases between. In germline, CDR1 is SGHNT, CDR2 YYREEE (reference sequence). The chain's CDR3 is CASSRAGSPYEQYF. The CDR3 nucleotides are TGTGCCAGCAGCCGTGCGGGGAGCCCCTACGAGCAGTACTTC. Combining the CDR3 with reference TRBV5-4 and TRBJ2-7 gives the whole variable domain ETGVTQSPTHLIKTRGQQVTLRCSSQSGHNTVSWYQQALGQGPQFIFQYYREEENGRGNFPPRFSGLQFPNYSSELNVNALELDDSALYLCASSRAGSPYEQYFGPGTRLTVT.

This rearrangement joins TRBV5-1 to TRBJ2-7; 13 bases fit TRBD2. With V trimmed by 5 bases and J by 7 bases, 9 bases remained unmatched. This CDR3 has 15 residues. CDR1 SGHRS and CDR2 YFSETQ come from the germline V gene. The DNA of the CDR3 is TGCGCCAGCAGTCGGACTAGCGGGGGACCGTGGGAGCAGTACTTC. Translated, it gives CASSRTSGGPWEQYF.

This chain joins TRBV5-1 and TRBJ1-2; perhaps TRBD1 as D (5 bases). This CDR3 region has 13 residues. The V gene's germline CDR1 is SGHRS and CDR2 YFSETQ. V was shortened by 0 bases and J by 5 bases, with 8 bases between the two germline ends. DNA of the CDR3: TGCGCCAGCAGCTTGGGACAGAAATATGGCTACACCTTC. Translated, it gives CASSLGQKYGYTF.

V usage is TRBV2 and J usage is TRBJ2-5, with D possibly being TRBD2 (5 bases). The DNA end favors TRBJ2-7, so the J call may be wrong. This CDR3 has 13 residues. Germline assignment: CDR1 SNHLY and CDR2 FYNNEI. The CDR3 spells CASRQNGGYEQYF. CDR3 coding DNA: TGTGCCAGCAGACAAAACGGAGGTTACGAGCAGTACTTC.

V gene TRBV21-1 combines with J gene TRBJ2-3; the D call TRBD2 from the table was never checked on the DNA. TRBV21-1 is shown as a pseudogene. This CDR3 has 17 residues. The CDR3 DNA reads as TGTGCCAGCAGCAAATCCATAGCGGGAGTTATCGCAGATACGCAGTATTTT. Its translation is CASSKSIAGVIADTQYF.

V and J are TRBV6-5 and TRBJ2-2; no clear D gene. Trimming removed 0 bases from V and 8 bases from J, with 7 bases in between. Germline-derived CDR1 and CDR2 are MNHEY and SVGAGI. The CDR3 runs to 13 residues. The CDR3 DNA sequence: TGTGCCAGCAGTTACTCGATGAGGGGGGAGCTGTTTTTT. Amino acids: CASSYSMRGELFF.

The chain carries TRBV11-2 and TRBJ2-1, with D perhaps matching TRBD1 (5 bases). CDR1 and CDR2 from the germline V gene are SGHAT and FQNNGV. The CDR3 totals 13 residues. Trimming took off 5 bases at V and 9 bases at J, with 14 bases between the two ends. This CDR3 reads CASSPEDRGEQFF. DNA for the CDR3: TGTGCCAGCAGCCCCGAAGACAGAGGTGAGCAGTTCTTC. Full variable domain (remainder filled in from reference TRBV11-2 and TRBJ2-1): EAGVAQSPRYKIIEKRQSVAFWCNPISGHATLYWYQQILGQGPKLLIQFQNNGVVDDSQLPKDRFSAERLKGVDSTLKIQPAKLEDSAVYLCASSPEDRGEQFFGPGTRLTVL.

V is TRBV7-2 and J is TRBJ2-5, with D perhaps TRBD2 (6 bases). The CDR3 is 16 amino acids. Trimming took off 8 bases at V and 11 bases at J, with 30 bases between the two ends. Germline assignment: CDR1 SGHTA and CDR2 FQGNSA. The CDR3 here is CASARRGRDGPGEQYF. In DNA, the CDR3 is TGTGCCAGCGCCCGGCGAGGGCGGGACGGCCCGGGGGAGCAGTACTTC. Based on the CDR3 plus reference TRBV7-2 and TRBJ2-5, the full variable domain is GAGVSQSPSNKVTEKGKDVELRCDPISGHTALYWYRQSLGQGLEFLIYFQGNSAPDKSGLPSDRFSAERTGGSVSTLTIQRTQQEDSAVYLCASARRGRDGPGEQYFGPGTRLLVL.